A single sample is the source of the 20 T cell receptor beta chains below, sequenced in a study of graft-versus-host responses after intestinal transplantation (dated by TCRdb to about 2021). The library was made by the immunoSEQ multiplex PCR assay. The clones in this table, taken by TCRdb from immuneACCESS, are in-frame only. Not every clone is retained; where verified, under half of the shortfall comes from an unresolved V gene, and the cause of the rest is unknown. The sample has roughly 12,000 clones on record, approximately 84% of them singletons. Roughly 9% of the sample lies in the top ten. Source: PBMCs, taken just over 300 days after intestinal transplant. The receptors shown here come from a human patient who received an intestinal transplant, so some T cells may come from the graft donor.

The chain joins TRBV7-2 to TRBJ1-1, with TRBD1 matching over 10 bases. The CDR3 loop spans 15 amino acids. Germline CDR1 SGHTA, CDR2 FQGNSA. Trimming cost V 6 bases and J 5 bases; bases outside gene matches: 9. The CDR3 region has the DNA TGTGCCAGCAGGCACACCGGGACAGGGGAGACTGAAGCTTTCTTT. Protein sequence: CASRHTGTGETEAFF.

J is TRBJ2-7 and V is TRBV11-2; 11 bases agree with TRBD2. CDR1 is SGHAT, CDR2 FQNNGV, per germline. CDR3 length equals 16 residues. V dropped 4 bases and J dropped 5; count of bases not matched to a gene: 10. This CDR3 is CASSSSGTSGRNEQYF. As DNA, the CDR3 is TGTGCCAGCAGCTCCTCGGGCACTAGCGGGAGAAACGAGCAGTACTTC.

This sequence joins TRBV7-2 and TRBJ1-1; D might be TRBD1 (6 bases). Germline V gene sequence: CDR1 SGHTA, CDR2 FQGNSA. Trimming stripped 2 bases from V and 1 base from J, with 20 bases between. This CDR3 spans 18 amino acids. The CDR3 region is CASSLSPDRGLWNTEAFF. In DNA, the CDR3 is TGTGCCAGCAGCTTATCACCGGACAGAGGGTTATGGAACACTGAAGCTTTCTTT. Using reference TRBV7-2 and TRBJ1-1 for the parts outside the CDR3, the full variable domain is GAGVSQSPSNKVTEKGKDVELRCDPISGHTALYWYRQSLGQGLEFLIYFQGNSAPDKSGLPSDRFSAERTGGSVSTLTIQRTQQEDSAVYLCASSLSPDRGLWNTEAFFGQGTRLTVV.

This clone occurred a few times. The chain is built from TRBV10-3 and TRBJ1-2; D may be TRBD1 (6 bases). V was trimmed by 3 bases and J by 4 bases, leaving 9 bases between them. CDR3 length: 13 amino acids. Germline loops: CDR1 ENHRY, CDR2 SYGVKD. The CDR3 sequence: CAISDRGGYGYTF. The DNA for the CDR3 is TGTGCCATCAGTGACAGGGGAGGCTATGGCTACACCTTC.

The chain joins TRBV15 to TRBJ1-1; D gene ambiguous. V lost 5 bases to trimming and J lost 7 bases, with 17 bases between them. Germline CDR1 is LNHNV and CDR2 is YYDKDF (reference sequence). The CDR3 runs to 14 residues. The chain's CDR3 is CATSREQPFFEAFF. The DNA for the CDR3 is TGTGCCACCAGCCGGGAACAGCCGTTCTTTGAAGCTTTCTTT.

The genes are TRBV7-9 and TRBJ2-2, with D perhaps given as TRBD1 or TRBD2 (5 bases each). The CDR3 is made up of 15 amino acids. V shed 2 bases and J shed 3 bases, with 10 bases lying between them. The germline V gene has CDR1 SEHNR and CDR2 FQNEAQ (reference sequence). This CDR3 is CASSLNQGDTGELFF. The CDR3 nucleotides read TGTGCCAGCAGCTTAAACCAGGGAGACACCGGGGAGCTGTTTTTT.

This clone appeared once. The chain joins TRBV4-2 to TRBJ1-4; tentative D call: TRBD1 (5 bases). V was trimmed by 4 bases and J by 6 bases, leaving 18 bases between them. CDR1 is LGHNA, CDR2 YNFKEQ, per germline. The CDR3 sequence is 16 residues long. Written as DNA, the CDR3 is TGTGCCAGCAGCCGAGAAACCGGGGCCTCCTATGAAAAACTGTTTTTT. This encodes CASSRETGASYEKLFF.

This chain joins TRBV4-1 and TRBJ2-7, with 8 bases that match TRBD2. With V trimmed by 3 bases and J by 2 bases, 18 bases remained unmatched. Germline CDR1 reads MGHRA; CDR2 reads YSYEKL. The CDR3 consists of 19 residues. CDR3 in DNA: TGCGCCAGCAGCCAGGTTTTCAGAGATATAGCGGGGTACCCCTACGAGCAGTACTTC. Residues: CASSQVFRDIAGYPYEQYF.

J is TRBJ2-5 and V is TRBV6-5; 10 bases match TRBD2. The CDR3 extends over 15 amino acids. J was trimmed by 2 bases and V by 4 bases; bases with no gene match: 4. Germline CDR1 MNHEY, CDR2 SVGAGI. CDR3 region: CASSLAGGWQETQYF. Written as DNA, the CDR3 is TGTGCCAGCAGTTTAGCGGGAGGATGGCAAGAGACCCAGTACTTC.

The chain has TRBV5-6 and TRBJ2-3; 8 bases align to TRBD1. CDR1 SGHDT and CDR2 YYEEEE come from the germline V gene. Unmatched junction bases numbered 11, after V lost 6 bases and J lost 2 bases. The CDR3 loop spans 16 amino acids. For the CDR3, the DNA is TGTGCCAGCACCCACCGGACAGGGACTTTCACAGATACGCAGTATTTT. Protein sequence: CASTHRTGTFTDTQYF.

The genes are TRBV5-4 and TRBJ1-4; D is perhaps TRBD1 (6 bases). Germline CDR1 and CDR2: SGHNT and YYREEE (reference sequence). The CDR3 runs to 15 residues. The V end was cut by 0 bases, the J end by 4 bases, with 10 bases between. The CDR3 bases are TGTGCCAGCAGCTTGGCCGGCAGGGGTAATGAAAAACTGTTTTTT. Protein sequence: CASSLAGRGNEKLFF.

The chain recombines TRBV5-1 with TRBJ1-2, with D possibly TRBD1 on 5 matching bases. Germline CDR1 reads SGHRS; CDR2 reads YFSETQ. V lost 0 bases to trimming and J lost 6 bases, with 15 bases between them. The CDR3 has 15 amino acids. CDR3 sequence: CASSLGGREIDGYTF. The CDR3 nucleotides read TGCGCCAGCAGCTTGGGAGGCAGGGAAATAGATGGCTACACCTTC.

This clone was recorded once. This sequence joins TRBV29-1 and TRBJ1-2, with a weak D call TRBD1 (6 bases). The germline CDR1 and CDR2 sequences are SQVTM and ANQGSEA. Trimming pared 0 bases from V and 0 bases from J, leaving 17 bases between. This CDR3 is built from 17 residues. The CDR3 DNA sequence: TGCAGCGTTGAAGAATTGAACAGGGTTGGAGCTAACTATGGCTACACCTTC. Translation: CSVEELNRVGANYGYTF.

This clone appeared a single time. The chain recombines TRBV27 with TRBJ2-1; 11 bases are a match to TRBD1. Germline V gene sequence: CDR1 MNHEY, CDR2 SMNVEV (reference sequence). The CDR3 is 18 residues long. J was trimmed by 6 bases and V by 4 bases; bases with no gene match: 14. For the CDR3, the DNA is TGTGCCAGCAGTTCAAAACCAACAGGACAGGGGGCGCGCAATGAGCAGTTCTTC. Translated, it gives CASSSKPTGQGARNEQFF.

This rearrangement joins TRBV5-4 to TRBJ2-7, with D possibly matching TRBD2 (6 bases). Germline CDR1 and CDR2: SGHNT and YYREEE (reference sequence). V shed 4 bases and J shed 7 bases, with 21 bases lying between them. The CDR3 totals 15 residues. CDR3 sequence reads: CASSPRLGPLREQYF. The CDR3 coding sequence is TGTGCCAGCAGCCCCAGACTAGGCCCTCTACGGGAGCAGTACTTC.

V is TRBV28 and J is TRBJ2-2; 10 positions match TRBD1. The CDR3 covers 17 residues. Germline V gene sequence: CDR1 MDHEN, CDR2 SYDVKM. V lost 6 bases, J lost 3 bases, and 10 bases stayed unmatched. CDR3: CASSLTGGVGYTGELFF. DNA for the CDR3: TGTGCCAGCAGCTTGACAGGGGGCGTCGGTTACACCGGGGAGCTGTTTTTT.

This chain links TRBV4-1 with TRBJ2-3; 8 bases fit TRBD1. Germline V gene sequence: CDR1 MGHRA, CDR2 YSYEKL. The length of the CDR3 is 18 residues. The V segment lost 1 base and the J segment 1 base; nucleotides outside the gene matches: 10. The CDR3 DNA reads TGCGCCAGCAGCCAAGGAAACCGCGGGACAGGCGGCACAGATACGCAGTATTTT. Translating gives CASSQGNRGTGGTDTQYF.

This clone was observed once. CDR3 loop: CASSTWGSSNIQYF. The CDR3 bases are TGTGCCAGTAGTACGTGGGGATCCTCAAACATTCAGTACTTC. This chain connects TRBV19 to TRBJ2-4; D not resolved. V gave up 4 bases and J gave up 6 bases, with 13 bases separating them. From germline, CDR1 is LNHDA and CDR2 SQIVND (reference sequence). The CDR3 covers 14 residues.

This clone was counted between two and nine times. The chain employs TRBV4-2 and TRBJ2-2; D remains unclear. Trimming stripped 1 base from V and 5 bases from J, with 5 bases between. Germline assignment: CDR1 LGHNA and CDR2 YNFKEQ. CDR3 length: 13 residues. CDR3 residues: CASSQGATGELFF. DNA for the CDR3: TGTGCCAGCAGCCAAGGAGCGACCGGGGAGCTGTTTTTT.

This clone has just a few counts. V and J are TRBV4-1 and TRBJ1-1; D uncertain. Trimming took 1 base from V and 0 from J, leaving 6 bases between them. The length of the CDR3 is 14 residues. Germline loops: CDR1 MGHRA, CDR2 YSYEKL. CDR3 in DNA: TGCGCCAGCAGCCAAGTGAAGTTGAACACTGAAGCTTTCTTT. It yields the protein CASSQVKLNTEAFF.